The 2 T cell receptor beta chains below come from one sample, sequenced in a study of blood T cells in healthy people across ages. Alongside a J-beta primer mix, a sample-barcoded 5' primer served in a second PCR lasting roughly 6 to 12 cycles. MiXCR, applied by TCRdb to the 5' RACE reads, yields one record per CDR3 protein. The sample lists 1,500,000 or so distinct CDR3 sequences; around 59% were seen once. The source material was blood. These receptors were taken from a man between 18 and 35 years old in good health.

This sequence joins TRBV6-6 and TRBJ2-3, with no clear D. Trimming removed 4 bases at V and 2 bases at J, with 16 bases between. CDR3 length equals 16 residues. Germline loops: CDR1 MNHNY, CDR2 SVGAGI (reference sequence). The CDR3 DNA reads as TGTGCCAGCAGTTTCTTGTGGAACGGTGCCACAGATACGCAGTATTTT. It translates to CASSFLWNGATDTQYF.

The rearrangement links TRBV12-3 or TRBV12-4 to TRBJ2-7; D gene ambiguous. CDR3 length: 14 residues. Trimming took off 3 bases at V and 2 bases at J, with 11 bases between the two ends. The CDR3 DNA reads TGTGCCAGCAGTTTGCAGGCCCCTACCTACGAGCAGTACTTC. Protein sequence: CASSLQAPTYEQYF.